This paragraph covers one T cell receptor beta chain sequence. The antigen is not known. Each donor's status was that of a healthy bone marrow donor. This entry is derived from a study of cytomegalovirus exposure and HLA in healthy donors. Whole-study findings and limits: Per a later analysis, roughly 17,000 TCR beta sequences showed association with HLA alleles at 0.05 false discovery rate. It was reportedly the case that the classifier diagnosed cytomegalovirus status with high specificity and sensitivity. The study dropped some indistinguishable V segments, TRBV6-2 and TRBV6-3 among them.

Germline assignment: CDR1 LGHNA and CDR2 YSLEER. Trimming stripped 4 bases from V and 3 bases from J, with 10 bases between. The CDR3 contains 13 residues. Researchers ran the PCR with 60 Vbeta and 13 Jbeta primers. Libraries were prepared by immunoSEQ multiplex PCR; TCRdb keeps only in-frame clonotypes and omits some of them. The sample lists about 130,000 clones, 83% occurring once. The chain uses TRBV4-3 and TRBJ2-7; perhaps TRBD2 as D (5 bases). Input material: PBMCs. This clonotype was sampled from a woman aged 40 to 50 in good health and CMV-seropositive. In nucleotides, the CDR3 is TGCGCCAGCAGCCCGGACGGGGACTACGAGCAGTACTTC. Translated: CASSPDGDYEQYF.